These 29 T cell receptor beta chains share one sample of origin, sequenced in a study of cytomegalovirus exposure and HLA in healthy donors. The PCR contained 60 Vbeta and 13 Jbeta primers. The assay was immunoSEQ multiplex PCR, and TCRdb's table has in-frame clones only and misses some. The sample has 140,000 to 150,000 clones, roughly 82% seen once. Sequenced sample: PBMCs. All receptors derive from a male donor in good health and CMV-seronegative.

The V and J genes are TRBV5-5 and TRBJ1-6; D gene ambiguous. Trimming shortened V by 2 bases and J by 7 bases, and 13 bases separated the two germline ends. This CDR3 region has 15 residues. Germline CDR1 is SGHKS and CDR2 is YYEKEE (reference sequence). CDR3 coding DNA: TGTGCCAGCAGCTTTCGTCACACCGGGAATTCACCCCTCCACTTT. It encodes CASSFRHTGNSPLHF.

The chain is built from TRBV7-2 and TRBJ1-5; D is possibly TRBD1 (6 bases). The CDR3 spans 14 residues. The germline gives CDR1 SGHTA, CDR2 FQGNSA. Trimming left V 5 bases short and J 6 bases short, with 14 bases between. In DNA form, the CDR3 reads TGTGCCAGCAGCCAAGACAGGCTAGGTCAGCCCCAGCATTTT. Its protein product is CASSQDRLGQPQHF. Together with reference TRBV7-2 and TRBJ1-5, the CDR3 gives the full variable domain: GAGVSQSPSNKVTEKGKDVELRCDPISGHTALYWYRQSLGQGLEFLIYFQGNSAPDKSGLPSDRFSAERTGGSVSTLTIQRTQQEDSAVYLCASSQDRLGQPQHFGDGTRLSIL.

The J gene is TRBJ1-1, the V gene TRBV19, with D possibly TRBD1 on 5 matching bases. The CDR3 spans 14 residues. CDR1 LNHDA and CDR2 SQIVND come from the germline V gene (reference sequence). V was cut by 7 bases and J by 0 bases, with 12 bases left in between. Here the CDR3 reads CASMGGFMNTEAFF. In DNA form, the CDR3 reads TGTGCCAGTATGGGGGGTTTCATGAACACTGAAGCTTTCTTT.

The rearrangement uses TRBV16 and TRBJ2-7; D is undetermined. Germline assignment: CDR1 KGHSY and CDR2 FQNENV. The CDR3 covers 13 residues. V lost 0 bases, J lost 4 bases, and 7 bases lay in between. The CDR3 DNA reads TGTGCCAGCAGCCAATCGAACGGGTACGAGCAGTACTTC. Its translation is CASSQSNGYEQYF.

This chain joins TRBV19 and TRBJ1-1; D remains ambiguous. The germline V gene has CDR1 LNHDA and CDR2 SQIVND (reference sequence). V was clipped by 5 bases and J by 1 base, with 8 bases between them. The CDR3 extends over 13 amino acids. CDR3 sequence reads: CASSLGGNTEAFF. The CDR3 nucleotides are TGTGCCAGTAGTCTCGGAGGGAACACTGAAGCTTTCTTT.

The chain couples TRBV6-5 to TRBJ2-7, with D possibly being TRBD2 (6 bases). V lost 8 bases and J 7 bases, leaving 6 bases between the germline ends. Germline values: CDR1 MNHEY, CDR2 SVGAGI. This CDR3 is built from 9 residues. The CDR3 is CASGGEQYF. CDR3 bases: TGTGCCAGCGGGGGGGAGCAGTACTTC.

The CDR3 region has the DNA TGTGCCAGCAGCCCTCTCGGACAGATTTTAAACTATGGCTACACCTTC. This gives the protein CASSPLGQILNYGYTF. The chain has TRBV28 and TRBJ1-2, with D possibly matching TRBD1 (6 bases). CDR3 size: 16 residues. V shed 6 bases and J shed 2 bases, with 19 bases lying between them. Germline CDR1 reads MDHEN; CDR2 reads SYDVKM.

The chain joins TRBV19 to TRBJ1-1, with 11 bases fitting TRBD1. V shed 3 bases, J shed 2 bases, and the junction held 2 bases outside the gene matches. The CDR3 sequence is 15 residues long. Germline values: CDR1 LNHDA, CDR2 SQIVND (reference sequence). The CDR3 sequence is CASSIGTGGNTEAFF. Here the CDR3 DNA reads TGTGCCAGTAGTATCGGGACAGGGGGAAACACTGAAGCTTTCTTT.

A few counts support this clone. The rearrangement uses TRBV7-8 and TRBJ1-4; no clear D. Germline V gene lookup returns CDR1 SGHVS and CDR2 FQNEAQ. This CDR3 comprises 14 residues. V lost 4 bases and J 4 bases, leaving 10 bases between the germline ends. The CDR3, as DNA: TGTGCCAGCAGCTACGGGTCCCTTAATGAAAAACTGTTTTTT. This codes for CASSYGSLNEKLFF.

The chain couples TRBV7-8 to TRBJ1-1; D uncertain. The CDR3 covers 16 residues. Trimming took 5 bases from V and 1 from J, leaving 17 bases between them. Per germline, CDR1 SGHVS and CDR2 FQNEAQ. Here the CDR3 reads CASSNEGRQSNTEAFF. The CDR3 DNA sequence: TGTGCCAGCAGCAACGAAGGGAGGCAGTCGAACACTGAAGCTTTCTTT.

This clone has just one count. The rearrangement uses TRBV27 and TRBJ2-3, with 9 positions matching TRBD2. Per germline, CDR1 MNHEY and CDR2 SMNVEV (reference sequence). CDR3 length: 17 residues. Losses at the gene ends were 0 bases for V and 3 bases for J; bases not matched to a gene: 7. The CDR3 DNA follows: TGTGCCAGCAGTTTATCGTCGCTAGCGGGATGGACAGATACGCAGTATTTT. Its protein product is CASSLSSLAGWTDTQYF.

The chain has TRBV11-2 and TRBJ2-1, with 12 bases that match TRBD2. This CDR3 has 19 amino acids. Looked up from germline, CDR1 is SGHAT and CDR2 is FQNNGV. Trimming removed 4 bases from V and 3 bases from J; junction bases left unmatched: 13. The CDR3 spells CASSSAGLAGTGFYNEQFF. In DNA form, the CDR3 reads TGTGCCAGCAGCTCGGCTGGACTAGCGGGAACGGGGTTCTACAATGAGCAGTTCTTC.

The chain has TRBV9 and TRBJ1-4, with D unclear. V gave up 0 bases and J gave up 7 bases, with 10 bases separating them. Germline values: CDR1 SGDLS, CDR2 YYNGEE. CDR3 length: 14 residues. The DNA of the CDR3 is TGTGCCAGCAGCGTAGGGTCAGGAAGTGAAAAACTGTTTTTT. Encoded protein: CASSVGSGSEKLFF.

CDR3 amino acids: CASRGRGEQYF. The CDR3 coding sequence is TGTGCCAGCAGGGGTCGAGGAGAGCAGTACTTC. V and J are TRBV6-5 and TRBJ2-7, with D unresolved. This CDR3 spans 11 amino acids. The germline V gene has CDR1 MNHEY and CDR2 SVGAGI. Deletions cut 6 bases from V and 7 bases from J, with 10 bases between.

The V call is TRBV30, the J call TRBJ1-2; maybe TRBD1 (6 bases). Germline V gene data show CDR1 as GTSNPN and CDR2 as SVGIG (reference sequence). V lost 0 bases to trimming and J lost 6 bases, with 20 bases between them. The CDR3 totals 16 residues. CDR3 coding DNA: TGTGCCTGGAGTGTCCCCGGACAGCCCCCCTCAGATGGCTACACCTTC. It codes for CAWSVPGQPPSDGYTF.

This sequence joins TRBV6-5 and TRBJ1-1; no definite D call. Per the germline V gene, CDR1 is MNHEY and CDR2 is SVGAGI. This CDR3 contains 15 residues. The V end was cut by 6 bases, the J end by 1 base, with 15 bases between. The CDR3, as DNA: TGTGCCAGCAGGGACTCCTTACGGCGGAACACTGAAGCTTTCTTT. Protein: CASRDSLRRNTEAFF.

The CDR3 DNA reads as TGTGCCAGTAGTATACGGGACAGGACAGCTGAAGCTTTCTTT. Its protein product is CASSIRDRTAEAFF. The chain is built from TRBV19 and TRBJ1-1, with 8 bases that match TRBD1. This CDR3 has 14 residues. The V gene end was trimmed by 2 bases and the J gene end by 6 bases; junction bases not matched to a gene: 5. Looked up from germline, CDR1 is LNHDA and CDR2 is SQIVND (reference sequence).

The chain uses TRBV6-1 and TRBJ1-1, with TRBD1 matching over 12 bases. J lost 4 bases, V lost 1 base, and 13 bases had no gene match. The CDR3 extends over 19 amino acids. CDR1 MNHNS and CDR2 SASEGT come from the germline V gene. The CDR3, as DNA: TGTGCCAGCAGTGAAGGGACCCTTAGGGACAGGGGGCGAGGCACTGAAGCTTTCTTT. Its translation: CASSEGTLRDRGRGTEAFF.

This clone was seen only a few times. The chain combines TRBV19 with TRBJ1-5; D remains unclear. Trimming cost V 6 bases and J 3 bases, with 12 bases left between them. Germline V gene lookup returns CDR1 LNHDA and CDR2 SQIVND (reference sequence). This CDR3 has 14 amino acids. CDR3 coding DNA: TGTGCCAGTAGCCCTGACATCTACAATCAGCCCCAGCATTTT. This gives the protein CASSPDIYNQPQHF.

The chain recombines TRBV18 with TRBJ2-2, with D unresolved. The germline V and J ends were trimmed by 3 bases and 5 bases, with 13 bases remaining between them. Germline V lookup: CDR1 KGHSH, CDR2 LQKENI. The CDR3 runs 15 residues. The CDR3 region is CASSPMTLQTGELFF. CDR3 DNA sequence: TGTGCCAGCTCACCCATGACACTCCAAACCGGGGAGCTGTTTTTT. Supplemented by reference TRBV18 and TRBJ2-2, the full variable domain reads NAGVMQNPRHLVRRRGQEARLRCSPMKGHSHVYWYRQLPEEGLKFMVYLQKENIIDESGMPKERFSAEFPKEGPSILRIQQVVRGDSAAYFCASSPMTLQTGELFFGEGSRLTVL.

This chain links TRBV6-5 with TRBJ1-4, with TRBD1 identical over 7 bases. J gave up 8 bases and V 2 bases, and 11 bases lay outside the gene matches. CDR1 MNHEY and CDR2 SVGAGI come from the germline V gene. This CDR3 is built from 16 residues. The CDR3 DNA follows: TGTGCCAGCAGTTACGACAGGGCCTGGGGATGGGAAAAACTGTTTTTT. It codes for CASSYDRAWGWEKLFF.

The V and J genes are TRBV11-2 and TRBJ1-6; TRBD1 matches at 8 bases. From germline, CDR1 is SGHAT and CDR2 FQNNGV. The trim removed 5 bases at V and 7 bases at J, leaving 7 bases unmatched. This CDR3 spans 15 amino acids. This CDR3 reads CASSQPTGANSPLHF. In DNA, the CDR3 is TGTGCCAGCAGCCAACCGACAGGGGCCAATTCACCCCTCCACTTT.

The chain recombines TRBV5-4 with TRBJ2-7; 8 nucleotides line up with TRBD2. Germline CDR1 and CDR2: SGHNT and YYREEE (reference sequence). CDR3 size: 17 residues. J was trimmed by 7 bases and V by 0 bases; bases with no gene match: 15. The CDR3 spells CASSLVDIAGGRSEQYF. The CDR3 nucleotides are TGTGCCAGCAGCTTGGTGGATATTGCGGGGGGCCGCAGTGAGCAGTACTTC.

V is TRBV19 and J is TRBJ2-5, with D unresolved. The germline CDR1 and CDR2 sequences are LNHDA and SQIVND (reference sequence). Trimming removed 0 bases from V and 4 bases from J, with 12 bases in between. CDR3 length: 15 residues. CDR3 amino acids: CASSIDFSTRETQYF. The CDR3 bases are TGTGCCAGTAGTATAGATTTTAGTACTCGAGAGACCCAGTACTTC. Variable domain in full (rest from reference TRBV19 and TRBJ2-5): DGGITQSPKYLFRKEGQNVTLSCEQNLNHDAMYWYRQDPGQGLRLIYYSQIVNDFQKGDIAEGYSVSREKKESFPLTVTSAQKNPTAFYLCASSIDFSTRETQYFGPGTRLLVL.

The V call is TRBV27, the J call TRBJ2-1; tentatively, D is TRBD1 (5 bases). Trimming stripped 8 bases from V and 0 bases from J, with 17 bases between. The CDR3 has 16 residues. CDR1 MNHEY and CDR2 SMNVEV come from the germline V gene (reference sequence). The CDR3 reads CASYLIGQGSYNEQFF. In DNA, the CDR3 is TGTGCCAGCTACCTTATTGGGCAGGGCTCCTACAATGAGCAGTTCTTC.

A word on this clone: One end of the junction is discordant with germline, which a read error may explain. CDR3: CASSLATGDSHNEQFF. The CDR3 region has the DNA TGTGCCAGCAGCCTAGCCACAGGGGACTCCCACAATGAGCAGTTCTTC. The chain uses TRBV11-3 and TRBJ2-1, with D perhaps TRBD1 (7 bases). The CDR3 length is 16 residues. The germline V gene encodes CDR1 SGHNT and CDR2 YENEEA.

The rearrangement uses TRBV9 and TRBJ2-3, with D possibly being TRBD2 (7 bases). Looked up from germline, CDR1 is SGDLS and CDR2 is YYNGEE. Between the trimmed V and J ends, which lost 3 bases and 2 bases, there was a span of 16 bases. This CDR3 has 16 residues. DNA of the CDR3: TGTGCCAGCAGCGCCCGAGGGGGGGTCTTCACAGATACGCAGTATTTT. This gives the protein CASSARGGVFTDTQYF.

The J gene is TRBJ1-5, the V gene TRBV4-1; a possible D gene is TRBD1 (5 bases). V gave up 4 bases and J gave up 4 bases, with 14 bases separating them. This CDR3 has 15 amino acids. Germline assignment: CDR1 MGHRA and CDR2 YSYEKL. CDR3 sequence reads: CASSLGDWGNQPQHF. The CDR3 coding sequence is TGCGCCAGCAGCCTAGGGGATTGGGGTAATCAGCCCCAGCATTTT.

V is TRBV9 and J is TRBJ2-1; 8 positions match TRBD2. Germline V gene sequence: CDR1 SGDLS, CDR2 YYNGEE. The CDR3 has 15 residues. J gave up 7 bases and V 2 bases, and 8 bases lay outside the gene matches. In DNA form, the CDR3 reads TGTGCCAGCAGCGTGGGCGGGGGGACACGTAATGAGCAGTTCTTC. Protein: CASSVGGGTRNEQFF. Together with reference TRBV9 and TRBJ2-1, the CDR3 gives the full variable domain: DSGVTQTPKHLITATGQRVTLRCSPRSGDLSVYWYQQSLDQGLQFLIQYYNGEERAKGNILERFSAQQFPDLHSELNLSSLELGDSALYFCASSVGGGTRNEQFFGPGTRLTVL.